This is a list of T cell receptor beta chains from one sample in a study of blood T cell repertoires in COVID-19. Libraries were prepared by immunoSEQ multiplex PCR; TCRdb keeps only in-frame clonotypes and omits some of them. The sample includes some 250,000 clones, approximately 78% of them seen just once. The specimen sequenced was peripheral blood. Receptor source: a woman in her fifties or sixties with active or convalescent COVID-19. Both conserved end residues are part of each CDR3. The D gene is left open where the match is weak. Size tells how often a clone was seen (once, few, many) or the class of an expanded clone, and some rows leave it out.

j_gene | d_gene | v_gene | abundance | CDR3nt | CDR3aa
TRBJ2-7 | TRBD2 | TRBV7-2 | - | TGTGCCAGCAGCCCCCCGGGAGGACCCTCCTACGAGCAGTACTTC | CASSPPGGPSYEQYF
TRBJ2-3 | - | TRBV30 | few | TGCACATTCGACCAGGGACTGAGCACAGATACGCAGTATTTT | CTFDQGLSTDTQYF
TRBJ1-4 | - | TRBV25-1 | - | TGTGCCAGCAGGGATGGAGATTTTGAAAAACTGTTTTTT | CASRDGDFEKLFF
TRBJ1-2 | - | TRBV6-5 | - | TGTGCCAGCAGGCCGCAGGGCTATGGCTACACCTTC | CASRPQGYGYTF
TRBJ2-2 | TRBD1 | TRBV5-1 | - | TGCGCCAGCAGCTTGGGCACAGGGGGCGCGTCGGGGGAGCTGTTTTTT | CASSLGTGGASGELFF
TRBJ1-2 | TRBD1 | TRBV9 | - | TGTGCCAGCAGCGTACAGGGGGCTGGGGGCTACACCTTC | CASSVQGAGGYTF
TRBJ2-1 | - | TRBV21-1 | few | TGTGCCAGCAGCAAAGAGAGGAAAGAGGCTGACAGGCGGATATTTGGTGAGCAGTTCTTC | CASSKERKEADRRIFGEQFF
TRBJ1-3 | - | TRBV7-3 | - | TGTGCCAGCAGCCCTCAGGGACTGGGCTCTGGAAACACCATATATTTT | CASSPQGLGSGNTIYF
TRBJ1-2 | - | TRBV11-1 | - | TGTGCCAGCAGCTTATCCCGGAACTATGGCTACACCTTC | CASSLSRNYGYTF
TRBJ2-3 | - | TRBV3-1/TRBV3-2 | - | TGTGCCAGCAGCCAAGTGTATCGGGATACGCAGTATTTT | CASSQVYRDTQYF
TRBJ2-7 | - | TRBV29-1 | once | TGCAGCGCCCGGACAGCCTCCTACGAGCAGTACTTC | CSARTASYEQYF
TRBJ1-1 | - | TRBV2 | - | TGTGCCAGCAGTGAGGGGCGGAGGAACACTGAAGCTTTCTTT | CASSEGRRNTEAFF
TRBJ1-4 | TRBD1 | TRBV10-3 | - | TGTGCCATCAGTCCGGGACAGGTTAATGAAAAACTGTTTTTT | CAISPGQVNEKLFF
TRBJ1-5 | TRBD1 | TRBV7-6 | - | TGTGCCAGCAGCCCTACGCCAGGACAGGGGGCAGGGGGTCAGCCCCAGCATTTT | CASSPTPGQGAGGQPQHF
TRBJ1-2 | - | TRBV30 | - | TGTGCCTGGAGTGTACCTGGAGGAGGCGCTAACTATGGCTACACCTTC | CAWSVPGGGANYGYTF
TRBJ2-7 | TRBD2 | TRBV5-1 | once | TGCGCCAGCAGCACCCGGGGGGAAGGGTACGAGCAGTACTTC | CASSTRGEGYEQYF
TRBJ2-2 | TRBD1 | TRBV27 | - | TGTGCCAGCAGCAGAGACAGGGGTAACACCGGGGAGCTGTTTTTT | CASSRDRGNTGELFF
TRBJ1-1 | - | TRBV7-8 | - | TGTGCCAGCAGCTTGGGGACTGGGAACACTGAAGCTTTCTTT | CASSLGTGNTEAFF
TRBJ2-7 | - | TRBV6-5 | once | TGTGCCAGCAGTTACTCCGAGCCAAGCTCCTACGAGCAGTACTTC | CASSYSEPSSYEQYF
TRBJ2-6 | - | TRBV30 | - | TGTGCCTGGAGTGTAGGGGGGGCTGGGGCCAACGTCCTGACTTTC | CAWSVGGAGANVLTF
TRBJ2-2 | - | TRBV7-6 | - | TGTGCCAGCAGCTTAGATCCTAGCTCTGGCGGGGAGCTGTTTTTT | CASSLDPSSGGELFF
TRBJ1-1 | - | TRBV2 | - | TGTGCCAGCAAGGGGGATGCAGGGCCTCTAGAAGCTTTCTTT | CASKGDAGPLEAFF
TRBJ2-1 | TRBD2 | TRBV4-2 | once | TGTGCCAGCAGCCAAGACCCTAGCGGGGGGTACAATGAGCAGTTCTTC | CASSQDPSGGYNEQFF
TRBJ2-7 | - | TRBV11-2 | - | TGTGCCAGCAGCTCGACAGGCTACGAGCAGTACTTC | CASSSTGYEQYF
TRBJ2-1 | - | TRBV9 | - | TGTGCCAGCAGCGTAGACAGCCCCTCCTACAATGAGCAGTTCTTC | CASSVDSPSYNEQFF
TRBJ2-2 | TRBD2 | TRBV30 | - | TGTGCCTGGAGTGTGGGGCAGAGCGGGGTCGGGGAGCTGTTTTTT | CAWSVGQSGVGELFF
TRBJ1-2 | TRBD1 | TRBV5-1 | - | TGCGCCAGCAGCGTGGGGACAGGCCCCCTCTATGGCTACACCTTC | CASSVGTGPLYGYTF
TRBJ1-2 | - | TRBV4-1 | - | TGCGCCAGCAGTCAAGAGGGGCCCCAGCGCGGCTACACCTTC | CASSQEGPQRGYTF
TRBJ2-5 | TRBD1 | TRBV5-6 | - | TGTGCCAGCAGCTTGGATCGGACCGGCGGACAGGGGGCGGGAGAGACCCAGTACTTC | CASSLDRTGGQGAGETQYF
TRBJ1-2 | - | TRBV4-2 | few | TGTGCCAGCAGCCAAGCCTTCGGACAATCCTATGGCTACACCTTC | CASSQAFGQSYGYTF
TRBJ2-5 | - | TRBV3-1/TRBV3-2 | once | TGTGCCAGCAGCCCCCGCAGGGCCCCCCAAGAGACCCAGTACTTC | CASSPRRAPQETQYF
TRBJ2-2 | TRBD2 | TRBV5-1 | - | TGCGCCAGCAGCGCGGGGGGGAACACCGGGGAGCTGTTTTTT | CASSAGGNTGELFF
TRBJ2-2 | TRBD1 | TRBV19 | - | TGTGCCAGTAGTATGGAGACAGGGGGCCCCGGGGAGCTGTTTTTT | CASSMETGGPGELFF
TRBJ1-2 | TRBD1 | TRBV4-1 | - | TGCGCCAGCAGCCTAAACCGCGGGGGACAGGGGCTGAGCTACACCTTC | CASSLNRGGQGLSYTF
TRBJ2-1 | TRBD1 | TRBV7-4 | - | TGTGCCGCACCGGACAGGGGTGGTGATGAGCAGTTCTTC | CAAPDRGGDEQFF
TRBJ1-2 | - | TRBV6-5 | - | TGTGCCAGCAGGGCCACAGGGCTAAACTATGGCTACACCTTC | CASRATGLNYGYTF
TRBJ1-2 | - | TRBV7-8 | - | TGTGCCAGCAGCTTAGGGGCCCCAGGGGAGAGCTATGGCTACACCTTC | CASSLGAPGESYGYTF
TRBJ1-2 | - | TRBV29-1 | - | TGCAGCGTTGAAGTTTGGGGGGATGGCTACACCTTC | CSVEVWGDGYTF
TRBJ2-5 | TRBD2 | TRBV2 | - | TGTGCCAGCAGTGAAAAGGTAGGGGAGCGGGGGGGCAAGACCCAGTACTTC | CASSEKVGERGGKTQYF
TRBJ2-5 | TRBD1 | TRBV4-1 | - | TGCGCCAGCAGCCAACGGACAGGGAAAGAGACCCAGTACTTC | CASSQRTGKETQYF
TRBJ1-2 | TRBD1 | TRBV11-1 | - | TGTGCCAGCCGCGCCGGGACAGGGAGCTATGGCTACACCTTC | CASRAGTGSYGYTF
TRBJ1-2 | - | TRBV6-5 | - | TGTGCCAGCAGCCCCCTAGGGGCTAACTATGGCTACACCTTC | CASSPLGANYGYTF
TRBJ2-7 | TRBD1 | TRBV2 | - | TGTGCCAGCAATCCCACAACAGGGGGCGACGAGCAGTACTTC | CASNPTTGGDEQYF
TRBJ1-1 | - | TRBV6-5 | - | TGTGCCAGCAGTTACGAGGGCCGGGACACTGAAGCTTTCTTT | CASSYEGRDTEAFF